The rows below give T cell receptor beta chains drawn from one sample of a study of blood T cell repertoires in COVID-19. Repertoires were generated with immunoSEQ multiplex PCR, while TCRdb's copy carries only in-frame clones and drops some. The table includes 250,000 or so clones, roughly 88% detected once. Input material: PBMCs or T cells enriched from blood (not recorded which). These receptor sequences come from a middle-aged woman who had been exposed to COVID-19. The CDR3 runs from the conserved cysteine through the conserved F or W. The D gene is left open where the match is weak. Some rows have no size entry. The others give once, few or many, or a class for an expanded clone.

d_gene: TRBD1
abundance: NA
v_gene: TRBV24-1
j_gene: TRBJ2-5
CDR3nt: TGTGCCACCAGTGACCCCGGACAGGGCGGAGAGACCCAGTACTTC
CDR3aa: CATSDPGQGGETQYF

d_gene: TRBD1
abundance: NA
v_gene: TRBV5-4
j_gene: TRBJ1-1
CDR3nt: TGTGCCAGCAGCTTGGGACAGGGGGCCTTGAACACTGAAGCTTTCTTT
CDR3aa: CASSLGQGALNTEAFF

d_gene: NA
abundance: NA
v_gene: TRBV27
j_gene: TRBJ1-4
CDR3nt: TGTGCCAGCAGTCCCACCGTGACAGCAACTAATGAAAAACTGTTTTTT
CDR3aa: CASSPTVTATNEKLFF

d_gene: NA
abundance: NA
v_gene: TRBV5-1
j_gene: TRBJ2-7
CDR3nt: TGCGCCAGCAGCATCGAAAACGGAGGCGACGAGCAGTACTTC
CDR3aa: CASSIENGGDEQYF

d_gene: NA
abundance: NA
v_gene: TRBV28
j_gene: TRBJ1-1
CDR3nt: TGTGCCAGCAGCCCGCTTTGGAGGGCTGAAGCTTTCTTT
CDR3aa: CASSPLWRAEAFF

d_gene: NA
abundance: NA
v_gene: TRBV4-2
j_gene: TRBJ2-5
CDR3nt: TGTGCCAGCAGCCAAGTGGAGGGCGGAAAAGAGACCCAGTACTTC
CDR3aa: CASSQVEGGKETQYF

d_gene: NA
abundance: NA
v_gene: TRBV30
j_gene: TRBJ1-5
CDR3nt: TGTGCCTGGAGCCTACAGGAGAATCAGCCCCAGCATTTT
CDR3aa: CAWSLQENQPQHF

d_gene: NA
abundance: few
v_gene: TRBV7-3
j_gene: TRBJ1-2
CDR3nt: TGTGCCAGCGCACTTTCTCGGGGAGGGGTTAACTATGGCTACACCTTC
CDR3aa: CASALSRGGVNYGYTF

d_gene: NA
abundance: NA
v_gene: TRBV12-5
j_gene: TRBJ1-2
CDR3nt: TGTGCTAGAGGGGTTTGGGGCTTTGGCTACACCTTC
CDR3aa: CARGVWGFGYTF

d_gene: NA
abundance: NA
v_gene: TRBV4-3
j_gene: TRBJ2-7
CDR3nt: TGCGCCAGCAGCCCCACGCAGGGGAGCGAAGAGCAGTACTTC
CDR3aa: CASSPTQGSEEQYF

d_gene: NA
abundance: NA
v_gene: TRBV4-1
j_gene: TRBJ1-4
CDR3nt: TGCGCCAGCAGCCAAGTATCAGGGCTTAATGAAAAACTGTTTTTT
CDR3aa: CASSQVSGLNEKLFF

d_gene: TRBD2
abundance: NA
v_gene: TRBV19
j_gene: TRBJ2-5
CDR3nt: TGTGCCAGTAATCCAGCGGGATTGGGGGAGACCCAGTACTTC
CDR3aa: CASNPAGLGETQYF

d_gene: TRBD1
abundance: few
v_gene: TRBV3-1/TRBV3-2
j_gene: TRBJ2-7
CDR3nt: TGTGCCAGCAGCCAAGTCGGGACAGGGAGGTCCTACGAGCAGTACTTC
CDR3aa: CASSQVGTGRSYEQYF

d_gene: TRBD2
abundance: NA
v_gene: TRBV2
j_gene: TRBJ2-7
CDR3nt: TGTGCCAGCAGTGAACAGGGACTAGGAAATACCTACGAGCAGTACTTC
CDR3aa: CASSEQGLGNTYEQYF

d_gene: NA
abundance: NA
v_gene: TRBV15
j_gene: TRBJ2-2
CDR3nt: TGTGCCACCAGCAGCGGATTCAGGACACTCAACACCGGGGAGCTGTTTTTT
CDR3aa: CATSSGFRTLNTGELFF

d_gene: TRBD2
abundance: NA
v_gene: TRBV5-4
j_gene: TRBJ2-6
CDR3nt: TGTGCCAGCAGCTTACCTGCGGGGGGCGGCTCTGGGGCCAACGTCCTGACTTTC
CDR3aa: CASSLPAGGGSGANVLTF

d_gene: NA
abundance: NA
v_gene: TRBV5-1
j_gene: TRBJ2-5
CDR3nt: TGCGCCAGCAGCTTAACACCGGGGGAGACCCAGTACTTC
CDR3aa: CASSLTPGETQYF

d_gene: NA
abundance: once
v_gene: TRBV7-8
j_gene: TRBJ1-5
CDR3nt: TGTGCCAGCAAGGGCAGGGAGGATCAGCCCCAGCATTTT
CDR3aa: CASKGREDQPQHF

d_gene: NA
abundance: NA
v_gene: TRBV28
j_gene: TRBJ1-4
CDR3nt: TGTGCCAGCAGACTTAATGGGGCGGGGGAAAAACTGTTTTTT
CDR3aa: CASRLNGAGEKLFF

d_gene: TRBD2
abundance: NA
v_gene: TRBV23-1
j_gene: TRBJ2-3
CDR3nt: TGCGCCTTCAAAGGCCCTAGCGGGGGGGCTTCCACAGATACGCAGTATTTT
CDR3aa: CAFKGPSGGASTDTQYF

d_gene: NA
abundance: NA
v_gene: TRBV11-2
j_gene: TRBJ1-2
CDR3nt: TGTGCCAGCAGCTTTGTCCAGGATCGCTATGGCTACACCTTC
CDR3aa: CASSFVQDRYGYTF

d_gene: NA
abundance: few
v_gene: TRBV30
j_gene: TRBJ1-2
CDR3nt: TGTGCCTGGAGCCTACAGACACCACTTCCTAACTATGGCTACACCTTC
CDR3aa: CAWSLQTPLPNYGYTF

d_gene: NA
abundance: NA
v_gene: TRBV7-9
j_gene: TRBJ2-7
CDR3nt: TGTGCCAGCAGCTTAGTCCCCGGGCAGGGGAGTTCCTACGAGCAGTACTTC
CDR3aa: CASSLVPGQGSSYEQYF

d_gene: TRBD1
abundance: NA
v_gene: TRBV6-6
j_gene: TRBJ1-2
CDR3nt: TGTGCCAGCAGTTCCTTAGGGGGCAGCTATGGCTACACCTTC
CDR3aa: CASSSLGGSYGYTF

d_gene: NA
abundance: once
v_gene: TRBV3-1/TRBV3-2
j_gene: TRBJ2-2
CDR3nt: TGTGCCAGCAGCCAGGAGGTAGCGAACACCGGGGAGCTGTTTTTT
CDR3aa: CASSQEVANTGELFF

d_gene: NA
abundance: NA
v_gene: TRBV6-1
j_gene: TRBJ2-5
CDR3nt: TGTGCCAGCAGTGAAAGGAGGGAGACCCAGTACTTC
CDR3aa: CASSERRETQYF

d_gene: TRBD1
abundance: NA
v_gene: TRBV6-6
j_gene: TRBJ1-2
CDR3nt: TGTGCCAGCAGTTATGGACAGGGGCGTGGAGGCTACACCTTC
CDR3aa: CASSYGQGRGGYTF

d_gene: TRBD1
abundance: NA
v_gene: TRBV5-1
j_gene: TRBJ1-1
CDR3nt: TGTGCCAGCAGCGGAAGGACAGGGGTGGGGAACACTGAAGCTTTCTTT
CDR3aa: CASSGRTGVGNTEAFF

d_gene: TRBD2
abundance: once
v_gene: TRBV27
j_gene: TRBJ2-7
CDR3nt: TGTGCCAGCACAATCCCACTAGCGGGGGGGCGCGAGCAGTACTTC
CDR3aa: CASTIPLAGGREQYF

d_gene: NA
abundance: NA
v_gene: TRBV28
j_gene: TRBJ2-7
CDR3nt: TGTGCCAGCGGCTCTCCTTTTGGCTCCTACGAGCAGTACTTC
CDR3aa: CASGSPFGSYEQYF

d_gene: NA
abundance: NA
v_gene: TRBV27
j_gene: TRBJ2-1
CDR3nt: TGTGCCAGCAGTTCCAGTGATGGGAGTTACAATGAGCAGTTCTTC
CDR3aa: CASSSSDGSYNEQFF

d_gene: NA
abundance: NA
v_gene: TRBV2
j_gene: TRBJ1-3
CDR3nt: TGTGCCAGCAGTGATGAGGGAACATCTGGAAACACCATATATTTT
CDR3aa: CASSDEGTSGNTIYF

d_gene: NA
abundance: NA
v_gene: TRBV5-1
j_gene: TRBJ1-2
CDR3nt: TGTGCCAGCAGCTCTGACAGTACTAACTATGGCTACACCTTC
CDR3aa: CASSSDSTNYGYTF

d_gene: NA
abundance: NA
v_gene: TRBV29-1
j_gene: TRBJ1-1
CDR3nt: TGCAGCGTTGAAGCGGGGGACACTGAAGCTTTCTTT
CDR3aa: CSVEAGDTEAFF

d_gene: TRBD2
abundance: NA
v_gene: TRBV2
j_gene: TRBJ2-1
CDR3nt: TGTGCCGGGGCGACTAGCCCATCGGGGCGGGATGAGCAGTTCTTC
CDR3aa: CAGATSPSGRDEQFF

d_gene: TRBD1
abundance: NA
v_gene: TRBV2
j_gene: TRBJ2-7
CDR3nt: TGTGCCAGTTTGACAGGGGGATACGAGCAGTACTTC
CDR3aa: CASLTGGYEQYF

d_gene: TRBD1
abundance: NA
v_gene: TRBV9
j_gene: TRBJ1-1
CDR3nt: TGTGCCAGCAGCCTCAGGGGGCGAGGGGGCACTGAAGCTTTCTTT
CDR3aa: CASSLRGRGGTEAFF

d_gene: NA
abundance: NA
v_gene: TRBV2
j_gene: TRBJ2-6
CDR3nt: TGTGCCAGCAGGGAACTCTCTGGGGCCAACGTCCTGACTTTC
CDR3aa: CASRELSGANVLTF

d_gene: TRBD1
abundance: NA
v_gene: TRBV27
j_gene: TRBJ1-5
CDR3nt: TGTGCCAGCAGTTTTGGACAGGGGTTCAATCAGCCCCAGCATTTT
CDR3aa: CASSFGQGFNQPQHF

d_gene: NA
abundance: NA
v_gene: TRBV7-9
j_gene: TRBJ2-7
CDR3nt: TGTGCCAGCAGTCATAGTTGGCAGGATGCCTACGAGCAGTACTTC
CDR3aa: CASSHSWQDAYEQYF

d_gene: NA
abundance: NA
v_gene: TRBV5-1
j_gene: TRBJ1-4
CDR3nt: TGTGCCAGCAGCTTGGGCAGGGGCAATGAAAAACTGTTTTTT
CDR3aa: CASSLGRGNEKLFF

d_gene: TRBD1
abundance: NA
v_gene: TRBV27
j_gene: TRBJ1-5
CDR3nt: TGTGCCAGCAGTTTATGGGACAGGGGATCAAATCAGCCCCAGCATTTT
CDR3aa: CASSLWDRGSNQPQHF

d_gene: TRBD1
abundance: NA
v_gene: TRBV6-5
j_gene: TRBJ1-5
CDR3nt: TGTGCCAGCTCTCAGGGGGCCGCCCGCAATCAGCCCCAGCATTTT
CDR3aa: CASSQGAARNQPQHF

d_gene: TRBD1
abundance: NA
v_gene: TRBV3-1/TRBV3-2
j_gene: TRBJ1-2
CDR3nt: TGTGCCAGCAGCCAGGGGACAGGGGCGTCGAATGGCTACACCTTC
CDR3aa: CASSQGTGASNGYTF

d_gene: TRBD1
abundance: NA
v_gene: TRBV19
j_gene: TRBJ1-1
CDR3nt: TGTGCCAGTAGTACTAGGACAGGGATGAACACTGAAGCTTTCTTT
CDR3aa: CASSTRTGMNTEAFF

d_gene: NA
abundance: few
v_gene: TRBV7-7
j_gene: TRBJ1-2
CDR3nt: TGTGCCAGCAGCCCTATGGACGACGCATGGGAGAGCTACACCTTC
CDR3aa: CASSPMDDAWESYTF

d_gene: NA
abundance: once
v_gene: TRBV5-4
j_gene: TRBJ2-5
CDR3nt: TGTGCCAGCAGCAGCGGACAGAACCAAGAGACCCAGTACTTC
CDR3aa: CASSSGQNQETQYF

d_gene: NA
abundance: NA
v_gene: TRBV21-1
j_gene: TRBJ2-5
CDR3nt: TGTGCCAGCAGCAACCGGGACAGGGTTCGGGAGACCCAGTACTTC
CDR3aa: CASSNRDRVRETQYF

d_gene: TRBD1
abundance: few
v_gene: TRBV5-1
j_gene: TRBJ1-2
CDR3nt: TGCGCCAGCAGCTATACCGGGACAGGGGGCGATGGCTACACCTTC
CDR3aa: CASSYTGTGGDGYTF

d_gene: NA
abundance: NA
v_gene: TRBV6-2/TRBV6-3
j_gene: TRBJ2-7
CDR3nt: TGTGCCAGCAGTTACTCTAGGAGCTACGAGCAGTACTTC
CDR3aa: CASSYSRSYEQYF

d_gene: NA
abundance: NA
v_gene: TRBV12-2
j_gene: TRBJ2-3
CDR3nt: TGTGCAAGTCGCTTCACACAGGGTCCGCGGAATACGCAGTATTTT
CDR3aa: CASRFTQGPRNTQYF

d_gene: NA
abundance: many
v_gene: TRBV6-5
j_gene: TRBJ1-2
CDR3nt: TGTGCCAGCAGGATATTGACAAATTCAGCCGGCTACACCTTC
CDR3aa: CASRILTNSAGYTF

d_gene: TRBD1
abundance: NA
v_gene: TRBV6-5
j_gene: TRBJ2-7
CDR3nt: TGTGCCAGCAGGGATGGGACAGGACTCTCCTACGAGCAGTACTTC
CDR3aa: CASRDGTGLSYEQYF